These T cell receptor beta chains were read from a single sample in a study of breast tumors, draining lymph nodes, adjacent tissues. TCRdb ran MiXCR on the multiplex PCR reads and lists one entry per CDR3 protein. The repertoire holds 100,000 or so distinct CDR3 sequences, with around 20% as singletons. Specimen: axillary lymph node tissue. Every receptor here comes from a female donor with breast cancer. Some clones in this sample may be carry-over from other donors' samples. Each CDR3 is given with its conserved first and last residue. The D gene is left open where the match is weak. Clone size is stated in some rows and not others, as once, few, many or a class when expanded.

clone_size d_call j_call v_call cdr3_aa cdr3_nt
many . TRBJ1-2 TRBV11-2 CASSFSLGGPNYGYTF TGTGCCAGCAGCTTTTCCCTGGGCGGCCCTAACTATGGCTACACCTTC
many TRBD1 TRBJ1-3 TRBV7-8 CASSLSGGWDTIYF TGTGCCAGCAGCTTATCAGGGGGTTGGGACACCATATATTTT
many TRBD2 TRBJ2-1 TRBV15 CATSRGTSGIYNEQFF TGTGCCACCAGCAGGGGAACTAGCGGTATATACAATGAGCAGTTCTTC
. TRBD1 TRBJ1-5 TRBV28 CASSLRDSRYSNQPQHF TGTGCCAGCAGTTTACGGGACAGCCGTTATAGCAATCAGCCCCAGCATTTT
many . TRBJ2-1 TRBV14 CASGGWGIEQFF TGTGCCAGCGGAGGGTGGGGGATTGAGCAGTTCTTC
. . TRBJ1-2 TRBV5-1 CASSLVSGYGYTF TGCGCCAGCAGCTTGGTTTCGGGATATGGCTACACCTTC
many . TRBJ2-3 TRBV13 CASSLSGTGADTQYF TGTGCCAGCAGCTTAAGCGGGACAGGCGCTGATACGCAGTATTTT
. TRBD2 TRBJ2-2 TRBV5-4 CASSRGTSGPTGELFF TGTGCCAGCAGCCGGGGGACTAGCGGGCCTACCGGGGAGCTGTTTTTT
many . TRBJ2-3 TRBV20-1 CSARGGNTQYF TGCAGTGCTAGAGGGGGTAATACGCAGTATTTT
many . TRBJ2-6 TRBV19 CASSIFTSGANVLTF TGTGCCAGTAGTATTTTTACCTCTGGGGCCAACGTCCTGACTTTC
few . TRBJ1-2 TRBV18 CASSLQTGSGNYGYTF TGTGCCAGCTCACTCCAGACCGGTAGTGGTAACTATGGCTACACCTTC
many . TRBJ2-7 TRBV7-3 CASSLSGSLSYEQYF TGTGCCAGCAGCTTATCTGGTAGCCTCTCCTACGAGCAGTACTTC
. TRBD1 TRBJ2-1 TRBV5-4 CASSFDRGLGYNEQFF TGTGCCAGCAGCTTCGACAGGGGGCTGGGGTACAATGAGCAGTTCTTC
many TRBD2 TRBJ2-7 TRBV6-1 CATALKSGGGSYEQYF TGTGCCACGGCGTTGAAAAGCGGGGGTGGCTCCTACGAGCAGTACTTC
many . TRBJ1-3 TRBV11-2 CASSQVRSGNTIYF TGTGCCAGCAGCCAAGTTAGGTCTGGAAACACCATATATTTT
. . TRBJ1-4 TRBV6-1 CASSDIRGAWPTNEKLFF TGTGCCAGCAGTGATATCAGGGGCGCTTGGCCGACTAATGAAAAACTGTTTTTT
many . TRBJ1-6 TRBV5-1 CASSLASGRGSPLHF TGCGCCAGCAGCTTGGCCTCCGGGAGGGGTTCACCCCTCCACTTT
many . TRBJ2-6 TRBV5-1 CASSASSGANVLTF TGCGCCAGCAGCGCGAGCTCTGGGGCCAACGTCCTGACTTTC
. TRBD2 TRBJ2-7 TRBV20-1 CSAGTTGSGSPGEQYF TGCAGTGCTGGAACCACGGGAAGCGGGAGTCCTGGAGAGCAGTACTTC
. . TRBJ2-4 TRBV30 CAWSVGGGRNIQYF TGTGCCTGGAGTGTAGGTGGGGGGAGAAACATTCAGTACTTC